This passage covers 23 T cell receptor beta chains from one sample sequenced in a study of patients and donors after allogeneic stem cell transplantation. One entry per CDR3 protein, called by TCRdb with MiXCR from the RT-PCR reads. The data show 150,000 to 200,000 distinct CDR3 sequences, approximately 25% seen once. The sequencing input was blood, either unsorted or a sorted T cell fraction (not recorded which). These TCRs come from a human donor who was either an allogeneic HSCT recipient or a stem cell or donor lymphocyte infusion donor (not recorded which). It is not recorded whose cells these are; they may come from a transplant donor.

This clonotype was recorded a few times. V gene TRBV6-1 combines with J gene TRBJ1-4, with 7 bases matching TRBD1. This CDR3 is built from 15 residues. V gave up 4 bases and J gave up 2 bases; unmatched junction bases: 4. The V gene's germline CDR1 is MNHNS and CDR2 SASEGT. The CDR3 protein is CASSGEGATNEKLFF. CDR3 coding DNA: TGTGCCAGCAGTGGTGAGGGGGCCACTAATGAAAAACTGTTTTTT.

CDR3 amino acids: CASSLGPRQGKTEAFF. CDR3 bases: TGTGCCAGCAGCTTGGGACCCCGACAGGGGAAGACTGAAGCTTTCTTT. This chain joins TRBV5-4 and TRBJ1-1; 8 bases match TRBD1. The CDR3 contains 16 residues. V shed 0 bases, J shed 5 bases, and the junction held 9 bases outside the gene matches. Germline CDR1 reads SGHNT; CDR2 reads YYREEE (reference sequence).

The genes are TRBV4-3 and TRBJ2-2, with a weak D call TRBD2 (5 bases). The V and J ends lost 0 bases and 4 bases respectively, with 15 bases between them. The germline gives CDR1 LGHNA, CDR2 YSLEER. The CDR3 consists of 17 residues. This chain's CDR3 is CASSQDSSFGGTGELFF. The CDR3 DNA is TGCGCCAGCAGCCAAGATTCCAGTTTTGGAGGCACCGGGGAGCTGTTTTTT.

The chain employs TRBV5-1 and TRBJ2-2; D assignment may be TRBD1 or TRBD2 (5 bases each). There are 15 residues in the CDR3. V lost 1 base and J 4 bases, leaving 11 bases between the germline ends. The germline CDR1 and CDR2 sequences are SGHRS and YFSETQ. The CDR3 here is CASSLWDGGTGELFF. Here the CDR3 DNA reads TGCGCCAGCAGCTTGTGGGACGGCGGCACCGGGGAGCTGTTTTTT.

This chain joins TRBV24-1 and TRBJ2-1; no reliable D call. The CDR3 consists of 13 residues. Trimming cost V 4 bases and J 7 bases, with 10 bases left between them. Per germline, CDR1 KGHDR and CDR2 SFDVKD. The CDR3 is CATSERFGNEQFF. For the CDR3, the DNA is TGTGCCACCAGTGAGCGGTTTGGTAATGAGCAGTTCTTC.

CDR3: CASSPVQPQHF. The CDR3 DNA sequence: TGTGCCAGCAGTCCGGTTCAGCCCCAGCATTTT. The chain recombines TRBV12-3 or TRBV12-4 with TRBJ1-5, with D hard to call. Trimming removed 5 bases at V and 6 bases at J, with 5 bases between. The CDR3 is 11 residues long.

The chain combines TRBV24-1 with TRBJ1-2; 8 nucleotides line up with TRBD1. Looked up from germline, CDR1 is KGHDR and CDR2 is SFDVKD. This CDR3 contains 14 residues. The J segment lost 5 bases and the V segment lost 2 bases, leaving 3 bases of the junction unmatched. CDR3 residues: CATSDSDREYGYTF. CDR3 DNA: TGTGCCACCAGTGATTCGGACAGGGAATATGGCTACACCTTC.

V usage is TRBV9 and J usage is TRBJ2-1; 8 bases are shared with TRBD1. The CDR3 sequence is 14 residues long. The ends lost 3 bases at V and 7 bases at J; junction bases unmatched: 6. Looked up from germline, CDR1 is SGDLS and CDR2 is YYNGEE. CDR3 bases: TGTGCCAGCAGCGCGTGGACAGGGAGTAATGAGCAGTTCTTC. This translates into CASSAWTGSNEQFF.

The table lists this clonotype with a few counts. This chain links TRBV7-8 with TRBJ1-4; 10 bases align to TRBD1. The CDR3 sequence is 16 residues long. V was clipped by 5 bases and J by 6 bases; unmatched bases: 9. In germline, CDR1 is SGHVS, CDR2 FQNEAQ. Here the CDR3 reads CASSAGWTGGDEKLFF. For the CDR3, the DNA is TGTGCCAGCAGCGCCGGCTGGACAGGGGGAGATGAAAAACTGTTTTTT.

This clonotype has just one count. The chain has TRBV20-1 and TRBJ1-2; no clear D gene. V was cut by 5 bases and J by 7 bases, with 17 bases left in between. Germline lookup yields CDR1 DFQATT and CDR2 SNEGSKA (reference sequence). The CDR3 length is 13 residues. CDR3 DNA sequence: TGCAGTGCTCTCTCTGTGAAGGGCACTGGCTACACCTTC. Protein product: CSALSVKGTGYTF.

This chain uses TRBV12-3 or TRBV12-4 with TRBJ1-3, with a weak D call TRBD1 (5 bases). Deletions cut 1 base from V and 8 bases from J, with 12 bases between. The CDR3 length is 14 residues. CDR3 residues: CASSLVWGRDTIYF. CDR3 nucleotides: TGTGCCAGCAGTTTAGTTTGGGGACGGGACACCATATATTTT.

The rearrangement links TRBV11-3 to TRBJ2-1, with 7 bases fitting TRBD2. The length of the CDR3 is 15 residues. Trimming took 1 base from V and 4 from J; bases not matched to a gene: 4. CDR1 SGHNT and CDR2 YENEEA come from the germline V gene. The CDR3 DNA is TGTGCCAGCAGCTTAGGCGCTAGCGGATACAATGAGCAGTTCTTC. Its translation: CASSLGASGYNEQFF.

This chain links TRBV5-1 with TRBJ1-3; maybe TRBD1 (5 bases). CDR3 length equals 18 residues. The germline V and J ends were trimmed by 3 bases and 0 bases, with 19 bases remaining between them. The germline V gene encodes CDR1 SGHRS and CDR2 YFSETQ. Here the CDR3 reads CASSSRDPEPRSGNTIYF. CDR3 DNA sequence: TGCGCCAGCAGCTCCCGGGACCCGGAACCGCGCTCTGGAAACACCATATATTTT.

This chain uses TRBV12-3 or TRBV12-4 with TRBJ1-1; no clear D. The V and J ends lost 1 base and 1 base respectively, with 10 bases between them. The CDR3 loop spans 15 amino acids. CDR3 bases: TGTGCCAGCAGTTTAGGACTGGGAGAGAACACTGAAGCTTTCTTT. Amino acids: CASSLGLGENTEAFF.

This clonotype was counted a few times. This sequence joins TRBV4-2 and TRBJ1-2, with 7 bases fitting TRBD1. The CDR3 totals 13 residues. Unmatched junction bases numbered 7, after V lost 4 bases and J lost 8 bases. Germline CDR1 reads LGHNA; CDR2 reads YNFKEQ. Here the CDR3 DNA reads TGTGCCAGCAGCCCGCGACAGGGTGACGGCTACACCTTC. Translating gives CASSPRQGDGYTF.

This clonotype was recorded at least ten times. CDR3 sequence: CASSFWTGRGELFF. Here the CDR3 DNA reads TGTGCCAGCAGTTTTTGGACGGGGCGAGGGGAGCTGTTTTTT. The V and J genes are TRBV12-3 or TRBV12-4 and TRBJ2-2; D tentatively reads TRBD1 or TRBD2 (5 bases each). Trimming pared 3 bases from V and 8 bases from J, leaving 13 bases between. The CDR3 loop spans 14 amino acids.

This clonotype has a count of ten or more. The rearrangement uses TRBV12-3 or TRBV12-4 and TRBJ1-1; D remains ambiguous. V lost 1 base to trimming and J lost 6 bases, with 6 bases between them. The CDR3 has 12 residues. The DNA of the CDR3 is TGTGCCAGCAGTTTAGGAACAGCTGAAGCTTTCTTT. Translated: CASSLGTAEAFF.

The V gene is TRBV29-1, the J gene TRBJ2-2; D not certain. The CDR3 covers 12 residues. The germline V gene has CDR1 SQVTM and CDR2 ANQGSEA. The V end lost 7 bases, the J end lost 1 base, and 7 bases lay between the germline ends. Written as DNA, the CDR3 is TGCAGCGATATTCTGAACACCGGGGAGCTGTTTTTT. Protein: CSDILNTGELFF.

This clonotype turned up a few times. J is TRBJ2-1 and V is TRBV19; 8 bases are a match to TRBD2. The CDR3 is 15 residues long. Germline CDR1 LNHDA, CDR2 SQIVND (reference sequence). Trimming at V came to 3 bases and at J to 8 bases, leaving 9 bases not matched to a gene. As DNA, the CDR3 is TGTGCCAGTAGTATGAGCGGGAGTGTTTTGTATGAGCAGTTCTTC. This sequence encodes CASSMSGSVLYEQFF.

The CDR3 sequence is CASSPPAGATYEQYF. CDR3 nucleotides: TGTGCCAGCTCACCACCGGCAGGGGCGACCTACGAGCAGTACTTC. This chain connects TRBV18 to TRBJ2-7, with TRBD1 as a possible D gene (6 bases). Looked up from germline, CDR1 is KGHSH and CDR2 is LQKENI. Trimming removed 0 bases from V and 2 bases from J, with 11 bases in between. This CDR3 is built from 15 residues.

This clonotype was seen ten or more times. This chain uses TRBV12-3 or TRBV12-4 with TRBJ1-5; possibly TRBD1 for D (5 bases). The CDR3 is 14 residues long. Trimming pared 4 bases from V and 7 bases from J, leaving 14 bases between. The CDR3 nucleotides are TGTGCCAGCAGTTCCGGGGCCCCTGGGCAGCCCCAGCATTTT. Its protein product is CASSSGAPGQPQHF.

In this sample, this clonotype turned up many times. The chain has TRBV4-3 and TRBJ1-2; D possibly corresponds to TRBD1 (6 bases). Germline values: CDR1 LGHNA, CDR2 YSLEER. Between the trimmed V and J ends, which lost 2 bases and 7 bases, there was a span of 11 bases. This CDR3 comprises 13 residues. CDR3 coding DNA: TGCGCCAGCAGCCAAAATACAGGGTTTGGCTACACCTTC. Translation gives CASSQNTGFGYTF.

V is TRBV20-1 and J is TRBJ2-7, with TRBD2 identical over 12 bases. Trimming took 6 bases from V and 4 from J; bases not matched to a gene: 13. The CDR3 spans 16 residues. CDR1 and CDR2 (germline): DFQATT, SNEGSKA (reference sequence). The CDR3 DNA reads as TGCAGTGCGGACACTAGCGGGAGGCGCCATGGGTACGAGCAGTACTTC. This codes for CSADTSGRRHGYEQYF.